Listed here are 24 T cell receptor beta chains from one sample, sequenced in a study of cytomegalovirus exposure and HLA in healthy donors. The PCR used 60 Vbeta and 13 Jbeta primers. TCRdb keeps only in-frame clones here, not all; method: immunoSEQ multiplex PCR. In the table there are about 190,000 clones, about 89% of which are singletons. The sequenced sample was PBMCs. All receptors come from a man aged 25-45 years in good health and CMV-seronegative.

The CDR3 sequence is CASSQPDRPNYGYTF. In DNA form, the CDR3 reads TGTGCCAGCAGCCAGCCGGACAGGCCTAACTATGGCTACACCTTC. The chain combines TRBV5-4 with TRBJ1-2; 7 positions agree with TRBD1. Per the germline V gene, CDR1 is SGHNT and CDR2 is YYREEE (reference sequence). CDR3 size: 15 residues. The ends lost 4 bases at V and 0 bases at J; junction bases unmatched: 6. The entire variable domain, with the rest obtained from reference TRBV5-4 and TRBJ1-2, is as follows: ETGVTQSPTHLIKTRGQQVTLRCSSQSGHNTVSWYQQALGQGPQFIFQYYREEENGRGNFPPRFSGLQFPNYSSELNVNALELDDSALYLCASSQPDRPNYGYTFGSGTRLTVV.

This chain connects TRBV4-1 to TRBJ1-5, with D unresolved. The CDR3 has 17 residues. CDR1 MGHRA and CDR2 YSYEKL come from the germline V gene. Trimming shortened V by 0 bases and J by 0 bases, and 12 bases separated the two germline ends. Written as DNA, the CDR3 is TGCGCCAGCAGCCAAGATCAGGCAGAAAATAGCAATCAGCCCCAGCATTTT. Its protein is CASSQDQAENSNQPQHF.

The CDR3 region has the DNA TGTGCCAGTAGTCCCCGGTCTGGCAGGGTGGGCTATGGCTACACCTTC. Amino acid sequence: CASSPRSGRVGYGYTF. The chain combines TRBV19 with TRBJ1-2; TRBD1 might be the D (5 bases). The CDR3 runs to 16 residues. Trimming removed 5 bases at V and 4 bases at J, with 20 bases between. In germline, CDR1 is LNHDA, CDR2 SQIVND (reference sequence).

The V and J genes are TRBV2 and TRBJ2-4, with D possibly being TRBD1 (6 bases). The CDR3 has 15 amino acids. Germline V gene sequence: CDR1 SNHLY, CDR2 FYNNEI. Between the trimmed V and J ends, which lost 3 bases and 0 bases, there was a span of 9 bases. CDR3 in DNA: TGTGCCAGCAGTGATGCAGGGGTAGCCAAAAACATTCAGTACTTC. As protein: CASSDAGVAKNIQYF.

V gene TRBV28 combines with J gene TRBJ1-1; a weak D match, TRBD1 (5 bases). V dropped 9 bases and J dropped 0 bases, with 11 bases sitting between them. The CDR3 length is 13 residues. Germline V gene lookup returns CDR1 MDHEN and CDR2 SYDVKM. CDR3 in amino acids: CASEDSLNTEAFF. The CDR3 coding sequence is TGTGCCAGTGAAGACAGCCTGAACACTGAAGCTTTCTTT.

The DNA for the CDR3 is TGTGCCAGCAGCTTTCGGAGTGGGCAGCCCCAGCATTTT. Translated, it gives CASSFRSGQPQHF. The chain has TRBV5-8 and TRBJ1-5; D call uncertain. Trimming cost V 2 bases and J 7 bases, with 10 bases left between them. CDR1 and CDR2 (germline): SGHTS, YDEGEE. The CDR3 contains 13 residues.

CDR3 sequence: CASSSQGLSPLDEQYF. DNA for the CDR3: TGTGCCAGCAGCTCCCAGGGACTTTCTCCCTTAGATGAGCAGTACTTC. The chain uses TRBV7-8 and TRBJ2-7, with a weak D call TRBD2 (6 bases). The CDR3 is 16 amino acids. The V gene's germline CDR1 is SGHVS and CDR2 FQNEAQ. The germline V and J ends were trimmed by 4 bases and 7 bases, with 23 bases remaining between them.

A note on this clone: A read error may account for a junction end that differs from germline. CDR3 region: CASSLVVNGLTF. CDR3 bases: TGTGCCAGCAGCTTAGTGGTCAACGGCCTGACTTTC. This chain uses TRBV7-9 with TRBJ2-6; D unresolved. CDR1 is SEHNR and CDR2 is FQNEAQ in the germline V gene (reference sequence). This CDR3 contains 12 residues.

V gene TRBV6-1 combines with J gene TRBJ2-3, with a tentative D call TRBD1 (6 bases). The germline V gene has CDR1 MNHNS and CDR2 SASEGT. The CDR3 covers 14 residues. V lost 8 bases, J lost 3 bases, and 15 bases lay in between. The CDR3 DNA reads TGTGCCAGCGGGGTGCAGGGGCCGACAGATACGCAGTATTTT. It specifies CASGVQGPTDTQYF.

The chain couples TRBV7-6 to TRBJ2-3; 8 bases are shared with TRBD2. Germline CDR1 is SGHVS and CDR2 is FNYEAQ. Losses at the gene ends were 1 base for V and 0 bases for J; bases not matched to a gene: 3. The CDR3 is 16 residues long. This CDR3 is CASSLEAGGSTDTQYF. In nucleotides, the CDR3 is TGTGCCAGCAGCTTAGAGGCGGGGGGTAGCACAGATACGCAGTATTTT. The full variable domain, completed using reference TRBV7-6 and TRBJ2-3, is GAGVSQSPRYKVTKRGQDVALRCDPISGHVSLYWYRQALGQGPEFLTYFNYEAQQDKSGLPNDRFSAERPEGSISTLTIQRTEQRDSAMYRCASSLEAGGSTDTQYFGPGTRLTVL.

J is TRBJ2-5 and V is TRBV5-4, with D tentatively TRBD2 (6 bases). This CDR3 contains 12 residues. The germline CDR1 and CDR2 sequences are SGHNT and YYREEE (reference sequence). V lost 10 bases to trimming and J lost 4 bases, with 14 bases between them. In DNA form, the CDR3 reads TGTGCCGCCCCGGTCGGGGGAGAGACCCAGTACTTC. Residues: CAAPVGGETQYF.

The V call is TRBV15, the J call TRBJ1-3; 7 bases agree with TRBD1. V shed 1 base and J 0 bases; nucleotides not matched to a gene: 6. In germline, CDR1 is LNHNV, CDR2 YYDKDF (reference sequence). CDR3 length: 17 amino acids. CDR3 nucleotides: TGTGCCACCAGCAGAGGTAGGGGACAGAACTCTGGAAACACCATATATTTT. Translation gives CATSRGRGQNSGNTIYF.

The DNA for the CDR3 is TGTGCCAGCAGCCGACAGGGGCTCGGAGGCTACACCTTC. Its translation: CASSRQGLGGYTF. V is TRBV11-1 and J is TRBJ1-2, with 8 bases identical to TRBD1. The CDR3 totals 13 residues. Unmatched junction bases numbered 7, after V lost 5 bases and J lost 8 bases. From germline, CDR1 is SGHAT and CDR2 FQDESV (reference sequence). Based on the CDR3 plus reference TRBV11-1 and TRBJ1-2, the full variable domain is EAEVAQSPRYKITEKSQAVAFWCDPISGHATLYWYRQILGQGPELLVQFQDESVVDDSQLPKDRFSAERLKGVDSTLKIQPAELGDSAMYLCASSRQGLGGYTFGSGTRLTVV.

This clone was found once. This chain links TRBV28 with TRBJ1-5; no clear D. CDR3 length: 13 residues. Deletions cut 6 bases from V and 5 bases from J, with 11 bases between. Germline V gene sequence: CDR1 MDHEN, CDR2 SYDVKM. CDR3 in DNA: TGTGCCAGCAGCCTTCCAAGAGATCAGCCCCAGCATTTT. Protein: CASSLPRDQPQHF.

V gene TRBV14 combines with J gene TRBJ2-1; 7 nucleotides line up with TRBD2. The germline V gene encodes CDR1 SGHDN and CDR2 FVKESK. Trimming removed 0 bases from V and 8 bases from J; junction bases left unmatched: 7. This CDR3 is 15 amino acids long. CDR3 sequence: CASSQDLAGVHEQFF. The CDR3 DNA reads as TGTGCCAGCAGCCAAGATTTGGCGGGAGTGCATGAGCAGTTCTTC.

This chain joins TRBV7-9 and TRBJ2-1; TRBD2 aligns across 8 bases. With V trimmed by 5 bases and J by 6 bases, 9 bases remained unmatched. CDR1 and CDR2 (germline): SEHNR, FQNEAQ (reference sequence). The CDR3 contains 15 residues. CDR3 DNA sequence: TGTGCCAGCAGCCACCGACTAGCGAGTGGCAATGAGCAGTTCTTC. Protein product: CASSHRLASGNEQFF.

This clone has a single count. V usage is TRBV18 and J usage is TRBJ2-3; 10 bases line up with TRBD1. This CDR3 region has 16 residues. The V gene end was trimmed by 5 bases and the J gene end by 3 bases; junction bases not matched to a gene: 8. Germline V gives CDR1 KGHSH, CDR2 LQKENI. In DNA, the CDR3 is TGTGCCAGCTCAACCGGGGACAGGGGAGGAACAGATACGCAGTATTTT. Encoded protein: CASSTGDRGGTDTQYF.

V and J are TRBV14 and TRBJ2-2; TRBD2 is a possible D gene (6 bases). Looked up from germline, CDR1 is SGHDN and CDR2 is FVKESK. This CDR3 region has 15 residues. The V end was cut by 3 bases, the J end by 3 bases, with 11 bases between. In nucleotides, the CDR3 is TGTGCCAGCAGCCATCGGGACTTATACACCGGGGAGCTGTTTTTT. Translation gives CASSHRDLYTGELFF.

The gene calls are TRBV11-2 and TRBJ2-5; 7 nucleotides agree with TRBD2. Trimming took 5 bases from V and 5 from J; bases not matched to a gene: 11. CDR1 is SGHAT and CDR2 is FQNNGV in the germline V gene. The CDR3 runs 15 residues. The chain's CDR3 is CASSPAGRREETQYF. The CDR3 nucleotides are TGTGCCAGCAGCCCAGCCGGCAGGCGGGAGGAGACCCAGTACTTC.

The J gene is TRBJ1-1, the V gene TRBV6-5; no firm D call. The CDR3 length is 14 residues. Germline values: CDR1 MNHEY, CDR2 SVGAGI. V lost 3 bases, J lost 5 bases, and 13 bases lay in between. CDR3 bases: TGTGCCAGCAGTTATTCCGCCGGGAGGACTGAAGCTTTCTTT. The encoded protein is CASSYSAGRTEAFF.

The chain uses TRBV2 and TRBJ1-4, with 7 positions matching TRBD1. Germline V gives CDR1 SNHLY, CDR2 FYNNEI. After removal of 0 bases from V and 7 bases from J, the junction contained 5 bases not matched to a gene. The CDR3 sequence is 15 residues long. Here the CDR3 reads CASSEAPGTAEKLFF. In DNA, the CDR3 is TGTGCCAGCAGTGAAGCGCCCGGGACAGCTGAAAAACTGTTTTTT.

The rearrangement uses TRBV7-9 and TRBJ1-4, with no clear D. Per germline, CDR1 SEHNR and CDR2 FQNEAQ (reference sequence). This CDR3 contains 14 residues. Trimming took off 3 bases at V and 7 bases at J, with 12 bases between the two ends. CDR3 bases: TGTGCCAGCAGCTTGACTTCTGGTGGTGAAAAACTGTTTTTT. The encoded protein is CASSLTSGGEKLFF.

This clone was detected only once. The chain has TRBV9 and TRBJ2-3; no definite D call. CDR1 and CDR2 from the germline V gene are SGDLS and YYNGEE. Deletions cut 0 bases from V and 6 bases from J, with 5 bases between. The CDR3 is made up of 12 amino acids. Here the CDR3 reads CASSVARDTQYF. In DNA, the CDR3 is TGTGCCAGCAGCGTAGCCAGGGATACGCAGTATTTT. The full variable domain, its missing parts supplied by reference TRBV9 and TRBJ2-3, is DSGVTQTPKHLITATGQRVTLRCSPRSGDLSVYWYQQSLDQGLQFLIQYYNGEERAKGNILERFSAQQFPDLHSELNLSSLELGDSALYFCASSVARDTQYFGPGTRLTVL.

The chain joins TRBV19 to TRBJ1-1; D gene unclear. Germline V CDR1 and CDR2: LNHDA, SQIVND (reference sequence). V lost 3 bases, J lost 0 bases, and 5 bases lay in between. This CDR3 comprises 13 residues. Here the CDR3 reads CASSMAVNTEAFF. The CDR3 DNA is TGTGCCAGTAGTATGGCGGTGAACACTGAAGCTTTCTTT.